The source of this T cell receptor (beta chain) is a study of cytomegalovirus exposure and HLA in healthy donors. Across the study: The early release's HLA-typed donors yielded roughly 85 million unique TCRs. Study-wide results and caveats: Exclusion as indistinguishable affected some V segments, including TRBV6-2 and TRBV6-3.

The PCR used 60 Vbeta and 13 Jbeta primers. Generated by immunoSEQ multiplex PCR, the TCRdb table keeps only in-frame clones and is missing some. Among 190,000 or so clones listed, 80% to 85% were seen once. The V gene end was trimmed by 3 bases and the J gene end by 2 bases; junction bases not matched to a gene: 7. CDR1 SGDLS and CDR2 YYNGEE come from the germline V gene. The CDR3 totals 16 residues. With regard to this clone: The antigen remains undetermined.

The specimen was PBMCs. The V call is TRBV9, the J call TRBJ2-3, with 9 positions matching TRBD1. The sequence came from a man aged 45-65 years in good health and CMV-seronegative. The CDR3 here is CASSGEGTGLTDTQYF. CDR3 coding DNA: TGTGCCAGCAGCGGCGAGGGGACAGGGCTCACAGATACGCAGTATTTT. The variable domain in full, with the rest retrieved from reference TRBV9 and TRBJ2-3, is DSGVTQTPKHLITATGQRVTLRCSPRSGDLSVYWYQQSLDQGLQFLIQYYNGEERAKGNILERFSAQQFPDLHSELNLSSLELGDSALYFCASSGEGTGLTDTQYFGPGTRLTVL.